This T cell receptor (beta chain) emerged from a study of control samples from healthy donors and cancer patients. TCRdb keeps only in-frame clones here, not all; method: immunoSEQ multiplex PCR. In the table there are roughly 76,000 clones, roughly 94% of which are singletons. With 2 bases removed from V and 5 bases from J, the gap between germline ends came to 6 bases. CDR1 DFQATT and CDR2 SNEGSKA come from the germline V gene (reference sequence). The CDR3 loop spans 11 amino acids. V is TRBV20-1 and J is TRBJ1-2; D not certain. Sequencing used blood. This clonotype was sampled from a middle-aged woman in good health. The DNA of the CDR3 is TGCAGTGCTAGAAAAGTATATGGCTACACCTTC. It codes for CSARKVYGYTF.